This TCR beta chain was obtained from a study of T cell responses to AZD1222 COVID-19 vaccine. Study details: Second-dose timings of about 4 or about 12 weeks were pooled.

The table came from immunoSEQ multiplex PCR; TCRdb's copy has only in-frame clones and leaves some out. The profile covers 120,000 or so clones, with about four fifths appearing a single time and about 4.6% taken by the ten largest. Whole-study results and caveats: Close to half of spike-specific TCRs reportedly recognize unmutated variant regions.

The CDR3 totals 13 residues. Germline CDR1 and CDR2: LGHNA and YSLEER. V dropped 0 bases and J dropped 8 bases, with 5 bases sitting between them. This clone showed up just once. The antigen is undetermined. The source was peripheral blood, collected on day 0 of AZD1222 vaccination. The sequence derives from an adult in good health. The V call is TRBV4-3, the J call TRBJ1-6, with D unclear. The CDR3 protein is CASSQETHSPLHF. The CDR3 DNA sequence: TGCGCCAGCAGCCAAGAGACCCATTCACCCCTCCACTTT.